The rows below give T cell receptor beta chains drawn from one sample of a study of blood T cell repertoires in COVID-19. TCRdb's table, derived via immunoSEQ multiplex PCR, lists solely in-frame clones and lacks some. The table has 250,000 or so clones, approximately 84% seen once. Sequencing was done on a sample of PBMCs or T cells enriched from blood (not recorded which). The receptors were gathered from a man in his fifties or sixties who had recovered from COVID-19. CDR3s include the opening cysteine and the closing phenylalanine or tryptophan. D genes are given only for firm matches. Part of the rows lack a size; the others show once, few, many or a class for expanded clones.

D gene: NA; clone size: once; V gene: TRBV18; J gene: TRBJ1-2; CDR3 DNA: TGTGCCAGCTCACTACAGGTTATTGACTATGGCTACACCTTC; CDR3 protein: CASSLQVIDYGYTF
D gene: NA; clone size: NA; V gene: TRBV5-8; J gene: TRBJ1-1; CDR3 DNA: TGTGCCAGCAGCAAGGGGCGCGGGGTTGAAGCTTTCTTT; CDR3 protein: CASSKGRGVEAFF
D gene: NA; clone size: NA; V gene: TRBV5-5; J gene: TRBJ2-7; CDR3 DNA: TGTGCCAGCAGCTTGCACAGGGCCTACGAGCAGTACTTC; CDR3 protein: CASSLHRAYEQYF
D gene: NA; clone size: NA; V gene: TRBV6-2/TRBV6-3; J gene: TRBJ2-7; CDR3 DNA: TGTGCCAGCAGTTTCGGTGGAGGTTACGAGCAGTACTTC; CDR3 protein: CASSFGGGYEQYF
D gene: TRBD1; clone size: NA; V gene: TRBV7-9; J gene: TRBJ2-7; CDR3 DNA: TGTGCCAGCAGCGCCGGGACAGGGGCTGGCGAGCAGTACTTC; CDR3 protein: CASSAGTGAGEQYF
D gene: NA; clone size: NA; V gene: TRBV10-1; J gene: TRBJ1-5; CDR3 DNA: TGCGCCAGCACCCACACATGGGGCCCCCAGCATTTT; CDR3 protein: CASTHTWGPQHF
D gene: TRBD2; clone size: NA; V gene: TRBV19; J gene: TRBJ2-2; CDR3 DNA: TGTGCCAGTAGTATTGGGACTAGCGGTTCCGGGGAGCTGTTTTTT; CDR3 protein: CASSIGTSGSGELFF
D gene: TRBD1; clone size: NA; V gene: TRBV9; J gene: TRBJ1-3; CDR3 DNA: TGTGCCAGCAGCTCCGGGACAGGGCGGGGAAACACCATATATTTT; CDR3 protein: CASSSGTGRGNTIYF
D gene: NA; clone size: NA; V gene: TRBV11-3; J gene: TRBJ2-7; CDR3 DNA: TGTGCCTCCGGACAAAACTCCTACGAGCAGTACTTC; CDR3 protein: CASGQNSYEQYF
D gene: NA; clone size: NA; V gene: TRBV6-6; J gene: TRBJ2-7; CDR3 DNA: TGTGCCAGCAGTTCGGTCCTCTACGAGCAGTACTTC; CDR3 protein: CASSSVLYEQYF
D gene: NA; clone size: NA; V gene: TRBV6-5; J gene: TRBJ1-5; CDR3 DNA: TGTGCCAGCAGTTACTCGGGGACGGGACTGTGGCCCCAGCATTTT; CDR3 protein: CASSYSGTGLWPQHF
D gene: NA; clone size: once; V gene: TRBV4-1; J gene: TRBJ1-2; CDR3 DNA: TGCGCCAGCAGCCAAGATCGAGGGCCCAGCTACACCTTC; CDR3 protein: CASSQDRGPSYTF
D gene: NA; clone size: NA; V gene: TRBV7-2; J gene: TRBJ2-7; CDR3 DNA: TGTGCCAGCAGCTCCCCCGACAGGAGGATTGGTGAGCAGTACTTC; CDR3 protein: CASSSPDRRIGEQYF
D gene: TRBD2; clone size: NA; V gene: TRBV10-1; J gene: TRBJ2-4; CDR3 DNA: TGCGCCAGCAGCGCGACTAGCGGGAGGGCCGAAAACATTCAGTACTTC; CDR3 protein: CASSATSGRAENIQYF
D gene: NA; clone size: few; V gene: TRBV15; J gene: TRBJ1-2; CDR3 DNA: TGTGCCACCAGTTCAAGGGGAGGAAACTATGGCTACACCTTC; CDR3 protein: CATSSRGGNYGYTF
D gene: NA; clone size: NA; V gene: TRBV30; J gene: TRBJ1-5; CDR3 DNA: TGTGCCTGGAGCCCTCAGGGGAATCAGCCCCAGCATTTT; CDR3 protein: CAWSPQGNQPQHF
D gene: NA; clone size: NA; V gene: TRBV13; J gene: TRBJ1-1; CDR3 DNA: TGTGCCAGCAGCTTATCCGGGATAGGGCAGCTGAACACTGAAGCTTTCTTT; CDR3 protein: CASSLSGIGQLNTEAFF
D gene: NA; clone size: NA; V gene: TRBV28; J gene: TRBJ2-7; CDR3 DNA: TGTGCCAGCGGCGGAGGCGGAGGGTACTACGAGCAGTACTTC; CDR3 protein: CASGGGGGYYEQYF
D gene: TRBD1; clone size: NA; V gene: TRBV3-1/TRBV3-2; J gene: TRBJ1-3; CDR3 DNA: TGTGCCAGCAGCCACGGACAGGGGGTAAACACCATATATTTT; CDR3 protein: CASSHGQGVNTIYF
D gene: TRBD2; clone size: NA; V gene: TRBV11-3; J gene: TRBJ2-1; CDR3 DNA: TGTGCCAGCAGCTTGGCTAGCGGGAGTTTCAACAATGAGCAGTTCTTC; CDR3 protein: CASSLASGSFNNEQFF
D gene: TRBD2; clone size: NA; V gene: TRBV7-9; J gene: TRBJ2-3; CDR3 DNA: TGTGCCAGCAGCTTACCTCTTTGGCGGGGGGGCCTGGGTGATACGCAGTATTTT; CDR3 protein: CASSLPLWRGGLGDTQYF
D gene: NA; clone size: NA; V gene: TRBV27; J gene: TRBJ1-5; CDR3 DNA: TGTGCCAGCAGTAATGGTGTCAGTCAGCCCCAGCATTTT; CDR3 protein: CASSNGVSQPQHF
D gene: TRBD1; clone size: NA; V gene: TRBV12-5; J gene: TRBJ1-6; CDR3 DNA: TGTGCTAGTGGTTCCGACAGGGTACAGAATTCACCCCTCCACTTT; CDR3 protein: CASGSDRVQNSPLHF
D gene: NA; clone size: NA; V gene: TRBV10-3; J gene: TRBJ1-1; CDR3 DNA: TGTGCCATCAGTGAGGTTGCGTTCGCCTCGGGCACTGAAGCTTTCTTT; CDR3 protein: CAISEVAFASGTEAFF
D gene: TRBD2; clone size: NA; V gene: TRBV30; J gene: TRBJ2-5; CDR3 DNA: TGTGCCTGGAGTGTCGGACGAGCGGGGGAGACCCAGTACTTC; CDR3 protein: CAWSVGRAGETQYF
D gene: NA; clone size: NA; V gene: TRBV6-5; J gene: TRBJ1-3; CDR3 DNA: TGTGCCACCCTAGGTCGGGCTGGAAACACCATATATTTT; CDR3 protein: CATLGRAGNTIYF
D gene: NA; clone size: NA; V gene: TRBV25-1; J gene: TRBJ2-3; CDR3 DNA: TGTGCCAGTTTCTTCCAGACGCAGTATTTT; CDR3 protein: CASFFQTQYF
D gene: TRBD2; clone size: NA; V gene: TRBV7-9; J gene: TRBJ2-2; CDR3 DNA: TGTGCCAGCAGCCCCAGTGGACTAGTCCTTTCCGGGGAGCTGTTTTTT; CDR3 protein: CASSPSGLVLSGELFF
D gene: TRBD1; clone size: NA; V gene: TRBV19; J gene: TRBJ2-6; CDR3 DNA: TGTGCCAGTAGGTCCGACAGGGTTGGGGCCAACGTCCTGACTTTC; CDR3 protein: CASRSDRVGANVLTF
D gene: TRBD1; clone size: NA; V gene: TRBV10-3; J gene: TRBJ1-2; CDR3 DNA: TGTGCCATCAGTGAGTCGACAGGGAACTATGGCTACACCTTC; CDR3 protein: CAISESTGNYGYTF
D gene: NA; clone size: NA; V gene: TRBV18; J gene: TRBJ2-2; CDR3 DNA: TGTGCCAGCTCACCACTGTCGACCGGGGAGCTGTTTTTT; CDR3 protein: CASSPLSTGELFF